These T cell receptor beta chains were read from a single sample in a study of neurological immune-mediated disorders. TCRdb reprocessed the 5' RACE reads with MiXCR, giving one entry per CDR3 protein. The sample yields 53,000 or so distinct CDR3 sequences, more than 7% seen once. Specimen: PBMCs. The receptors derive from a woman between 35 and 50 years old in good health. Each CDR3 is given with its conserved first and last residue. Fields, in order: D gene, clone size, V gene, J gene, CDR3 DNA, CDR3 protein. D genes are given only for firm matches. Clone size is not always given. Where it is, it says once, few, many or a class for expanded clones.

D gene: .
clone size: many
V gene: TRBV10-3
J gene: TRBJ1-1
CDR3 DNA: TGTGCCATCAGTGAAGGGCAGCCGAACACTGAAGCTTTCTTT
CDR3 protein: CAISEGQPNTEAFF

D gene: .
clone size: many
V gene: TRBV6-2/TRBV6-3
J gene: TRBJ2-6
CDR3 DNA: TGTGCCAGCAGCGAGGGGGCTGGGGCCAACGTCCTGACTTTC
CDR3 protein: CASSEGAGANVLTF

D gene: TRBD1
clone size: many
V gene: TRBV20-1
J gene: TRBJ2-7
CDR3 DNA: TGCAGTGCTAGAGATGGGCAGGGGGCTACGAGGCCCTACGAGCAGTACTTC
CDR3 protein: CSARDGQGATRPYEQYF

D gene: .
clone size: many
V gene: TRBV5-1
J gene: TRBJ2-7
CDR3 DNA: TGCGCCAGCAGCCAGGAAGCCCGGGAAGAGCAGTACTTC
CDR3 protein: CASSQEAREEQYF

D gene: .
clone size: many
V gene: TRBV4-1
J gene: TRBJ2-5
CDR3 DNA: TGCGCCAGCAGCCAAGCGCCAGGGTCTGGGGAGACCCAGTACTTC
CDR3 protein: CASSQAPGSGETQYF

D gene: .
clone size: many
V gene: TRBV5-1
J gene: TRBJ2-2
CDR3 DNA: TGCGCCAGCAGCTTGGAACAGTACACCGGGGAGCTGTTTTTT
CDR3 protein: CASSLEQYTGELFF

D gene: .
clone size: many
V gene: TRBV7-3
J gene: TRBJ2-5
CDR3 DNA: TGTGCCAGCAGCTTAGCCAGGGAGGAGACCCAGTACTTC
CDR3 protein: CASSLAREETQYF

D gene: .
clone size: many
V gene: TRBV7-3
J gene: TRBJ2-1
CDR3 DNA: TGTGCCAGCAGCTCCCAAGGACAGTCCTACAATGAGCAGTTCTTC
CDR3 protein: CASSSQGQSYNEQFF

D gene: TRBD1
clone size: few
V gene: TRBV6-6
J gene: TRBJ1-6
CDR3 DNA: TGTGCCAGCATAGGTGGCCCAGGGGGGAGCTCCTATAATTCACCCCTCCACTTT
CDR3 protein: CASIGGPGGSSYNSPLHF

D gene: .
clone size: many
V gene: TRBV5-1
J gene: TRBJ2-5
CDR3 DNA: TGCGCCAGCAGCTGGAGGGGAATACAAGAGACCCAGTACTTC
CDR3 protein: CASSWRGIQETQYF

D gene: .
clone size: many
V gene: TRBV7-2
J gene: TRBJ1-5
CDR3 DNA: TGTGCCAGCAGCTTAGACCGTTATGGGGGAAATCAGCCCCAGCATTTT
CDR3 protein: CASSLDRYGGNQPQHF

D gene: TRBD2
clone size: many
V gene: TRBV27
J gene: TRBJ2-2
CDR3 DNA: TGTGCCAGCAGTCCGGGAGGACATAACACCGGGGAGCTGTTTTTT
CDR3 protein: CASSPGGHNTGELFF

D gene: TRBD1
clone size: many
V gene: TRBV20-1
J gene: TRBJ2-5
CDR3 DNA: TGCAGTGCTACTGGACAGGGGGACGGGCAAGAGACCCAGTACTTC
CDR3 protein: CSATGQGDGQETQYF

D gene: .
clone size: many
V gene: TRBV25-1
J gene: TRBJ2-3
CDR3 DNA: TGTGCCACCGGAAGTCTACAGTCCTTACCATCCACAGATACGCAGTATTTT
CDR3 protein: CATGSLQSLPSTDTQYF

D gene: TRBD1
clone size: many
V gene: TRBV12-3/TRBV12-4
J gene: TRBJ2-7
CDR3 DNA: TGTGCCAGCAGCCAACCAACCGGGACAGTTTCCTACGAGCAGTACTTC
CDR3 protein: CASSQPTGTVSYEQYF

D gene: .
clone size: many
V gene: TRBV11-2
J gene: TRBJ2-7
CDR3 DNA: TGTGCCAGCAGCTTAGATAGGCCCTACGAGCAGTACTTC
CDR3 protein: CASSLDRPYEQYF

D gene: .
clone size: many
V gene: TRBV20-1
J gene: TRBJ2-1
CDR3 DNA: TGCAGTGCTAGAAGCGGTCGGGGGAACTCCAATGAGCAGTTCTTC
CDR3 protein: CSARSGRGNSNEQFF

D gene: .
clone size: many
V gene: TRBV20-1
J gene: TRBJ2-1
CDR3 DNA: TGCAGTGTTTGGACCATTTACAATGAGCAGTTCTTC
CDR3 protein: CSVWTIYNEQFF

D gene: .
clone size: many
V gene: TRBV6-5
J gene: TRBJ1-1
CDR3 DNA: TGTGCCAGCAGTTGGGCAAGTGTAGGGGGGCGCATCTCCGGAACTGAAGCTTTCTTT
CDR3 protein: CASSWASVGGRISGTEAFF

D gene: .
clone size: many
V gene: TRBV12-3/TRBV12-4
J gene: TRBJ2-1
CDR3 DNA: TGTGCCAGCAGATTGACGGCGTACAATGAGCAGTTCTTC
CDR3 protein: CASRLTAYNEQFF

D gene: TRBD1
clone size: many
V gene: TRBV4-3
J gene: TRBJ1-1
CDR3 DNA: TGCGCCAGCAGCCAAGGACAGGGGGTCGGAGCTTTCTTT
CDR3 protein: CASSQGQGVGAFF

D gene: .
clone size: many
V gene: TRBV10-3
J gene: TRBJ2-3
CDR3 DNA: TGTGCCATCAGTGTCAGGTCCGCAGATACGCAGTATTTT
CDR3 protein: CAISVRSADTQYF

D gene: .
clone size: many
V gene: TRBV4-2
J gene: TRBJ2-6
CDR3 DNA: TGTGCCAGCAGCCAGGACTCTGGGGCCAACGTCCTGACTTTC
CDR3 protein: CASSQDSGANVLTF

D gene: .
clone size: many
V gene: TRBV12-3/TRBV12-4
J gene: TRBJ2-7
CDR3 DNA: TGTGCCAGCAGTTTAAGCTCCGGGAGCGACTACGAGCAGTACTTC
CDR3 protein: CASSLSSGSDYEQYF

D gene: TRBD1
clone size: many
V gene: TRBV4-1
J gene: TRBJ1-6
CDR3 DNA: TGCGCCAGCAGCCAGGGACAGGGCCCGTTCCTTCCCCTCCACTTT
CDR3 protein: CASSQGQGPFLPLHF

D gene: TRBD2
clone size: .
V gene: TRBV20-1
J gene: TRBJ2-1
CDR3 DNA: TGCAGTGCTAGAGACCCCATCCTAGCGGTAGCCGACAATGAGCAGTTCTTC
CDR3 protein: CSARDPILAVADNEQFF

D gene: TRBD1
clone size: many
V gene: TRBV5-1
J gene: TRBJ2-1
CDR3 DNA: TGCGCCAGCAGCTCTCTGACAGGGATCACCTACAATGAGCAGTTCTTC
CDR3 protein: CASSSLTGITYNEQFF

D gene: .
clone size: many
V gene: TRBV20-1
J gene: TRBJ1-1
CDR3 DNA: TGCAGTGCTAGAGTCAATAAGGTCTGGAACACTGAAGCTTTCTTT
CDR3 protein: CSARVNKVWNTEAFF

D gene: .
clone size: many
V gene: TRBV12-3/TRBV12-4
J gene: TRBJ2-1
CDR3 DNA: TGTGCCACTACCGGGACGTACTCCTACAATGAGCAGTTCTTC
CDR3 protein: CATTGTYSYNEQFF

D gene: TRBD2
clone size: many
V gene: TRBV2
J gene: TRBJ2-3
CDR3 DNA: TGTGCCAGCAGTGAACCCAATAGCGGGAGGGCCCCAGATACGCAGTATTTT
CDR3 protein: CASSEPNSGRAPDTQYF

D gene: .
clone size: many
V gene: TRBV4-3
J gene: TRBJ1-1
CDR3 DNA: TGCGCCAGCAGCCAAGATAATGTACAGGGGAACACTGAAGCTTTCTTT
CDR3 protein: CASSQDNVQGNTEAFF

D gene: .
clone size: many
V gene: TRBV5-1
J gene: TRBJ2-3
CDR3 DNA: TGCGCCAGCAGCGGACCCCCGGGGGATACGCAGTATTTT
CDR3 protein: CASSGPPGDTQYF

D gene: TRBD1
clone size: many
V gene: TRBV5-1
J gene: TRBJ2-7
CDR3 DNA: TGCGCCAGCAGCTTGTCACAGGGGTTGGGCTACGAGCAGTACTTC
CDR3 protein: CASSLSQGLGYEQYF

D gene: TRBD1
clone size: many
V gene: TRBV20-1
J gene: TRBJ1-5
CDR3 DNA: TGCAGTGCTCAGGACAGGGGTCAGCCCCAGCATTTT
CDR3 protein: CSAQDRGQPQHF

D gene: .
clone size: many
V gene: TRBV5-1
J gene: TRBJ2-1
CDR3 DNA: TGCGCCAGCAGCATGATTACTCCGGGGAAAACCTACAATGAGCAGTTCTTC
CDR3 protein: CASSMITPGKTYNEQFF

D gene: .
clone size: .
V gene: TRBV29-1
J gene: TRBJ2-3
CDR3 DNA: TGCAGCGAGGCTGGGACTTCGGGCACAGATACGCAGTATTTT
CDR3 protein: CSEAGTSGTDTQYF

D gene: TRBD1
clone size: .
V gene: TRBV6-1
J gene: TRBJ1-2
CDR3 DNA: TGTGCCGTCGACAGGGGGCGCGTCTATGGCTACACCTTC
CDR3 protein: CAVDRGRVYGYTF

D gene: .
clone size: .
V gene: TRBV27
J gene: TRBJ2-2
CDR3 DNA: TGTGCCAGCAGTTTACGGCTTCGCGACGTTAACACCGGGGAGCTGTTTTTT
CDR3 protein: CASSLRLRDVNTGELFF

D gene: TRBD1
clone size: .
V gene: TRBV28
J gene: TRBJ1-1
CDR3 DNA: TGTGCCAGCACTAACCGGGACAGGGGGCGGGCGGACACTGAAGCTTTCTTT
CDR3 protein: CASTNRDRGRADTEAFF

D gene: TRBD1
clone size: many
V gene: TRBV28
J gene: TRBJ2-7
CDR3 DNA: TGTGCCAGCAGTTCCCGGACAGGGGTGGGTCGCTACGAGCAGTACTTC
CDR3 protein: CASSSRTGVGRYEQYF

D gene: .
clone size: medium-sized
V gene: TRBV14
J gene: TRBJ2-2
CDR3 DNA: TGTGCCAGCAGCGCCTCCACCGGCACCGGGGAGCTGTTTTTT
CDR3 protein: CASSASTGTGELFF

D gene: .
clone size: many
V gene: TRBV25-1
J gene: TRBJ2-2
CDR3 DNA: TGTGCCAGCAGTGAACAACGGAGCTCGAACACCGGGGAGCTGTTTTTT
CDR3 protein: CASSEQRSSNTGELFF

D gene: .
clone size: many
V gene: TRBV29-1
J gene: TRBJ1-1
CDR3 DNA: TGCAGCGTAAGGGGAGGGGTTACTGAAGCTTTCTTT
CDR3 protein: CSVRGGVTEAFF

D gene: TRBD2
clone size: few
V gene: TRBV4-2
J gene: TRBJ2-3
CDR3 DNA: TGTGCCAGCACTATAGGTAGCGGGCCCGAAGATACGCAGTATTTT
CDR3 protein: CASTIGSGPEDTQYF

D gene: .
clone size: many
V gene: TRBV29-1
J gene: TRBJ1-2
CDR3 DNA: TGCAGCGTTAAGGACGGTTATGGCTACACCTTC
CDR3 protein: CSVKDGYGYTF

D gene: .
clone size: .
V gene: TRBV7-9
J gene: TRBJ1-5
CDR3 DNA: TGTGCCAGCAGCGAACGCAGGGATCAGCCCCAGCATTTT
CDR3 protein: CASSERRDQPQHF

D gene: .
clone size: many
V gene: TRBV20-1
J gene: TRBJ1-1
CDR3 DNA: TGCAGTGTCTACGTCGGAGGGGGCACTGAAGCTTTCTTT
CDR3 protein: CSVYVGGGTEAFF